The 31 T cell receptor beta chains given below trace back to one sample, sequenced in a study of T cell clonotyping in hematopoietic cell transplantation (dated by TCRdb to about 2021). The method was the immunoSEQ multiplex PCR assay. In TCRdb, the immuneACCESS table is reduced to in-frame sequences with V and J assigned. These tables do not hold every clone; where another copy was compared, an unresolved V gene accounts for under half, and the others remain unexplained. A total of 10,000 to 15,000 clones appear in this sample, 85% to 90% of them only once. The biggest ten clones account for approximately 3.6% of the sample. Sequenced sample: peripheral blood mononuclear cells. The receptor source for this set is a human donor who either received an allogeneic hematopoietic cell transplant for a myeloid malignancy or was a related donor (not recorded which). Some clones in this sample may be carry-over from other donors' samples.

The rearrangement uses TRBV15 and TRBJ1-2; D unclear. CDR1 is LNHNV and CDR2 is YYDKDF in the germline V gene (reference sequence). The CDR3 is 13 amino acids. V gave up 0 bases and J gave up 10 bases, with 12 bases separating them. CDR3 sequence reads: CATSRDREGYYTF. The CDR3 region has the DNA TGTGCCACCAGCAGAGATCGTGAAGGGTACTACACCTTC.

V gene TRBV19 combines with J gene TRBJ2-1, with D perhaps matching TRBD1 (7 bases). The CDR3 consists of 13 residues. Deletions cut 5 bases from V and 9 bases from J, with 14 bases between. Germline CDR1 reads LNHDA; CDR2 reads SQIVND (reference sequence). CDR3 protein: CASSAQGGLEQFF. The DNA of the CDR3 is TGTGCCAGTAGTGCCCAGGGGGGCCTTGAGCAGTTCTTC.

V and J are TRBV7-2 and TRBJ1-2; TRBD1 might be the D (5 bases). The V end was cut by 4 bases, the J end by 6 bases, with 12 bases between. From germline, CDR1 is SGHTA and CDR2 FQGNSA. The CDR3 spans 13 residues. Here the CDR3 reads CASSSDTLNGYTF. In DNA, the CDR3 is TGTGCCAGCAGCTCGGACACCCTGAATGGCTACACCTTC. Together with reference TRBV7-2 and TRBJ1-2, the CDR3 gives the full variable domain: GAGVSQSPSNKVTEKGKDVELRCDPISGHTALYWYRQSLGQGLEFLIYFQGNSAPDKSGLPSDRFSAERTGGSVSTLTIQRTQQEDSAVYLCASSSDTLNGYTFGSGTRLTVV.

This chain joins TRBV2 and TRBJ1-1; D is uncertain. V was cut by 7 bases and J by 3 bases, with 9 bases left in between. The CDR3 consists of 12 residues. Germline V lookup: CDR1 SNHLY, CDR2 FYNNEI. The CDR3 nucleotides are TGTGCCAGCATCTTAGGATACACTGAAGCTTTCTTT. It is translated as CASILGYTEAFF.

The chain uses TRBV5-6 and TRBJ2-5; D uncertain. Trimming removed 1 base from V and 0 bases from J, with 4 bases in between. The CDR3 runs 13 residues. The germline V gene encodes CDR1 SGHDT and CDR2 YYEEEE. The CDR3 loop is CASSLRYQETQYF. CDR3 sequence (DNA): TGTGCCAGCAGCTTGAGGTACCAAGAGACCCAGTACTTC.

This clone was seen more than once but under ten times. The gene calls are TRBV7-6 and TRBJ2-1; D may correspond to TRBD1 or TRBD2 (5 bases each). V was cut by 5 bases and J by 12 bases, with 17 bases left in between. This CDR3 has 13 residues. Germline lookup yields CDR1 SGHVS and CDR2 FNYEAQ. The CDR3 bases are TGTGCCAGCAGCCCTTTCGGGGACCTGGGGCAGTTCTTC. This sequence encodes CASSPFGDLGQFF.

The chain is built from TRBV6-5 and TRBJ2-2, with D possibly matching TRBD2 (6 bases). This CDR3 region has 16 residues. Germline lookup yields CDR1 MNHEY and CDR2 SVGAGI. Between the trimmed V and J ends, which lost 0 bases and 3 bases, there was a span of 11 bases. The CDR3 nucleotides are TGTGCCAGCAGTTACTCAGGGAGGTCTGACACCGGGGAGCTGTTTTTT. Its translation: CASSYSGRSDTGELFF.

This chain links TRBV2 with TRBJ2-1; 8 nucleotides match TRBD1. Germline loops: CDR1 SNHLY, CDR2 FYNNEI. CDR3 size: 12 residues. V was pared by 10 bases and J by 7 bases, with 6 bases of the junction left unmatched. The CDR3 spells CAISDRVNEQFF. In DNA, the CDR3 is TGTGCCATATCGGACAGGGTGAATGAGCAGTTCTTC. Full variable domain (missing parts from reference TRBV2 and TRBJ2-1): EPEVTQTPSHQVTQMGQEVILRCVPISNHLYFYWYRQILGQKVEFLVSFYNNEISEKSEIFDDQFSVERPDGSNFTLKIRSTKLEDSAMYFCAISDRVNEQFFGPGTRLTVL.

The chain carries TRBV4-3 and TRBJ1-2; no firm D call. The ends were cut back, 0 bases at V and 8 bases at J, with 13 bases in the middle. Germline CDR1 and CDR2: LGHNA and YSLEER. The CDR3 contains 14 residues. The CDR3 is CASSQDSTSWGYTF. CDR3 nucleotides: TGCGCCAGCAGCCAAGATTCAACCAGCTGGGGCTACACCTTC.

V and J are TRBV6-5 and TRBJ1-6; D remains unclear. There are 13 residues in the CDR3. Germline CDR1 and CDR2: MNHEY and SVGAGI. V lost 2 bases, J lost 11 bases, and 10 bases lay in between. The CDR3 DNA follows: TGTGCCAGCAGTTACGGGATAGAGGCACCCCTCCACTTT. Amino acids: CASSYGIEAPLHF.

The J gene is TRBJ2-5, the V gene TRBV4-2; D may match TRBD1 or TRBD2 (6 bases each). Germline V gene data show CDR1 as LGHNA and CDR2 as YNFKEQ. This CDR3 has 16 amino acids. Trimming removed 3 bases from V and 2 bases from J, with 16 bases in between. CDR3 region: CASSHPRGGIQETQYF. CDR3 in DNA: TGTGCCAGCAGCCATCCTCGAGGGGGGATACAAGAGACCCAGTACTTC.

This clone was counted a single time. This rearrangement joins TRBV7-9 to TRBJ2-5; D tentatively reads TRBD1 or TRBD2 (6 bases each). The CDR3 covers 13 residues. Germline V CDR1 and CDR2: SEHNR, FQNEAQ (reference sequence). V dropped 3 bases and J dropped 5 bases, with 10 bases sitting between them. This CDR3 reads CASSFTGRETQYF. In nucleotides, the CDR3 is TGTGCCAGCAGCTTCACAGGGAGGGAGACCCAGTACTTC. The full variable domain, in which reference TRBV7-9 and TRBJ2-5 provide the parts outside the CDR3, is DTGVSQNPRHKITKRGQNVTFRCDPISEHNRLYWYRQTLGQGPEFLTYFQNEAQLEKSRLLSDRFSAERPKGSFSTLEIQRTEQGDSAMYLCASSFTGRETQYFGPGTRLLVL.

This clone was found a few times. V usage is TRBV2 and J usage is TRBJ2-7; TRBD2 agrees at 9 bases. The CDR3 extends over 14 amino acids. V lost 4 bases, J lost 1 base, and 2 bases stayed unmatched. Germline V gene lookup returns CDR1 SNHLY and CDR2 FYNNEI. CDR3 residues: CASSVSGGSYEQYF. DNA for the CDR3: TGTGCCAGCAGTGTGAGCGGGGGGTCCTACGAGCAGTACTTC.

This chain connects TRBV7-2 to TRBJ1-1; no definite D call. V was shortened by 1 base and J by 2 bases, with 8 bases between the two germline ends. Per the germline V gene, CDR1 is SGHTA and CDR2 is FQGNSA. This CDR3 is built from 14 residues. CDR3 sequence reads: CASSLVPGNTEAFF. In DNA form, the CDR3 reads TGTGCCAGCAGCTTAGTACCCGGAAACACTGAAGCTTTCTTT.

The CDR3 bases are TGTGCCAGTAGTATATGGGGGGCGAACAATGAGCAGTTCTTC. Protein: CASSIWGANNEQFF. The genes are TRBV19 and TRBJ2-1, with D perhaps being TRBD1 or TRBD2 (6 bases each). With 2 bases removed from V and 5 bases from J, the gap between germline ends came to 10 bases. This CDR3 comprises 14 residues. From germline, CDR1 is LNHDA and CDR2 SQIVND (reference sequence).

The CDR3 region has the DNA TGTGCCAGCAGCTTGACCGGCCGGCGGAACACTGAAGCTTTCTTT. Translating gives CASSLTGRRNTEAFF. The V gene is TRBV5-6, the J gene TRBJ1-1; no clear D gene. V lost 1 base and J lost 1, with 11 bases in between. This CDR3 is 15 amino acids long. From germline, CDR1 is SGHDT and CDR2 YYEEEE.

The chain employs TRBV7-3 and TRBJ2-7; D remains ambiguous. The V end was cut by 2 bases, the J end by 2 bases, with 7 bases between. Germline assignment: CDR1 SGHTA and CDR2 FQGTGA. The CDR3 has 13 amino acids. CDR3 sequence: CASSLDLTYEQYF. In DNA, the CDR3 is TGTGCCAGCAGCTTAGACTTGACCTACGAGCAGTACTTC.

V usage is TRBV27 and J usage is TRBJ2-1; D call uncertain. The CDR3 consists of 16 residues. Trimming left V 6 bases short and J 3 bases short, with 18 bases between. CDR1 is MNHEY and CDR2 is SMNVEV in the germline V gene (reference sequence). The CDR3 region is CASSSIRVMHYNEQFF. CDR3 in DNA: TGTGCCAGCAGCTCGATTAGGGTAATGCACTACAATGAGCAGTTCTTC.

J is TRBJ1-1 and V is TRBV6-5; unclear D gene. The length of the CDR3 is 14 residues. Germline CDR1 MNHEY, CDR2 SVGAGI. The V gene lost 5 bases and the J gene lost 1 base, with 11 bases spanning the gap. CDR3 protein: CASSELGRNTEAFF. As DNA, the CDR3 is TGTGCCAGCAGTGAACTCGGCAGGAACACTGAAGCTTTCTTT.

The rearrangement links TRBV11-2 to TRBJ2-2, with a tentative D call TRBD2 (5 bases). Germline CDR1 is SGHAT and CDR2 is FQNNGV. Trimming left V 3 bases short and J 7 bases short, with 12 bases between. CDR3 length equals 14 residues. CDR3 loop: CASSFQAGFGELFF. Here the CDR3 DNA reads TGTGCCAGCAGCTTCCAGGCGGGTTTCGGGGAGCTGTTTTTT.

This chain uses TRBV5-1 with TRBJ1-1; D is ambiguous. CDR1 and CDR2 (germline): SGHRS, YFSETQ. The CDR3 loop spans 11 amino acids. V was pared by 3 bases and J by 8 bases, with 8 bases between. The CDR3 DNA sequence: TGCGCCAGCAGCTCCGGGTTCGAAGCTTTCTTT. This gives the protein CASSSGFEAFF.

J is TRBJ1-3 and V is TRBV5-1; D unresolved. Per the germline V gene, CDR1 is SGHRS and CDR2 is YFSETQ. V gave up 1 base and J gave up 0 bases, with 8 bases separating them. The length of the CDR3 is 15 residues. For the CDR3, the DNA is TGCGCCAGCAGCTTGAGGACGGGCTCTGGAAACACCATATATTTT. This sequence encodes CASSLRTGSGNTIYF.

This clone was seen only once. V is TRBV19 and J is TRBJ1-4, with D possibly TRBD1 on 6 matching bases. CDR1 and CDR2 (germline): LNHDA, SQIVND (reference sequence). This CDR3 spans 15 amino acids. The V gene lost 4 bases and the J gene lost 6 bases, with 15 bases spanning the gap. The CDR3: CASSSNGGLYEKLFF. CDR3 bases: TGTGCCAGTAGTAGTAACGGGGGCTTGTATGAAAAACTGTTTTTT.

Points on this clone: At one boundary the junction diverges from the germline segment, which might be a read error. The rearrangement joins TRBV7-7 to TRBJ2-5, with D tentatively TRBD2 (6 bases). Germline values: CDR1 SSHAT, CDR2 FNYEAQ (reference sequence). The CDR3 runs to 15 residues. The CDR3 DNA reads TGTGCTAGCAGCTTAGGCCCTTGGGGGGAAGAGACCCAGTACTTC. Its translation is CASSLGPWGEETQYF.

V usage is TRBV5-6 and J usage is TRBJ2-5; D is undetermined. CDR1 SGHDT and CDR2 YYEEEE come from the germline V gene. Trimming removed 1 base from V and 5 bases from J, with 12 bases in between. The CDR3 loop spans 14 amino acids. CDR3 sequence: CASSLLASRETQYF. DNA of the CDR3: TGTGCCAGCAGCTTGCTGGCTAGTCGGGAGACCCAGTACTTC.

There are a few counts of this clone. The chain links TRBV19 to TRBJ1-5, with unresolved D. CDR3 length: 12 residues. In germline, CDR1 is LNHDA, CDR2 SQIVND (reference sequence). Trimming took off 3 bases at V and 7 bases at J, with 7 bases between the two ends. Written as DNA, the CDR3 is TGTGCCAGTAGTATCCCCCGACAGCCCCAGCATTTT. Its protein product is CASSIPRQPQHF.

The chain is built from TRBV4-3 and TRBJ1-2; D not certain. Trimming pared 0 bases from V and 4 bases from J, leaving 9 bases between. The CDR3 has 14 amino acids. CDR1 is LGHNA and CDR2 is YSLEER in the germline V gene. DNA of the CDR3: TGCGCCAGCAGCCAAGATGGATCCTCCTATGGCTACACCTTC. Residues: CASSQDGSSYGYTF.

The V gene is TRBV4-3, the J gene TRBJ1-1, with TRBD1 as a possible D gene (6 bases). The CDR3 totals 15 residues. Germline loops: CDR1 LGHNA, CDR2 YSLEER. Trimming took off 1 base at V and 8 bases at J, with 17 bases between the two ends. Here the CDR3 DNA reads TGCGCCAGCAGCCAAGCGCGGACAGTCCCAGGGGAAGCTTTCTTT. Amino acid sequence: CASSQARTVPGEAFF.

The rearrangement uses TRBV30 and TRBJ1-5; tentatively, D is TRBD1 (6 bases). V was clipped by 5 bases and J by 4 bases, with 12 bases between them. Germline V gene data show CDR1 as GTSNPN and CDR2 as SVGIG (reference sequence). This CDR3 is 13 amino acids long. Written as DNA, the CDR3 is TGTGCCTGGGGGGGCACGAGAAATCAGCCCCAGCATTTT. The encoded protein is CAWGGTRNQPQHF. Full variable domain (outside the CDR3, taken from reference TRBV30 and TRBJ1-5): SQTIHQWPATLVQPVGSPLSLECTVEGTSNPNLYWYRQAAGRGLQLLFYSVGIGQISSEVPQNLSASRPQDRQFILSSKKLLLSDSGFYLCAWGGTRNQPQHFGDGTRLSIL.

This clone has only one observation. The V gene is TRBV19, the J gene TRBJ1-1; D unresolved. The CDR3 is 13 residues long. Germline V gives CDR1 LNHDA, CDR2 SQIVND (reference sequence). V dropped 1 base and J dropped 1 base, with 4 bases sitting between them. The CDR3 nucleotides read TGTGCCAGTAGTATAGGACCGAACACTGAAGCTTTCTTT. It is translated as CASSIGPNTEAFF. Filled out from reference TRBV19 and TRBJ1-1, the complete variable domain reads DGGITQSPKYLFRKEGQNVTLSCEQNLNHDAMYWYRQDPGQGLRLIYYSQIVNDFQKGDIAEGYSVSREKKESFPLTVTSAQKNPTAFYLCASSIGPNTEAFFGQGTRLTVV.

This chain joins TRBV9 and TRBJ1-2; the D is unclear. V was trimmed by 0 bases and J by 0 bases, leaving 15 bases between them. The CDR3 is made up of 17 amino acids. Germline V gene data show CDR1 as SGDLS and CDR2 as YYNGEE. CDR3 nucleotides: TGTGCCAGCAGCGTAGATGGAGGATGGCAGCCTAACTATGGCTACACCTTC. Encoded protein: CASSVDGGWQPNYGYTF.